This T cell receptor beta chain appears in the sequencing data of a study of blood T cell repertoires in COVID-19. The CDR3 has 14 residues. The V end was cut by 1 base, the J end by 3 bases, with 10 bases between. The germline gives CDR1 MDHEN, CDR2 SYDVKM. Assay: immunoSEQ multiplex PCR; the TCRdb copy retains only in-frame clones and omits some. The top ten clones hold approximately 0.65% of a sample with more than 400,000 clones, about nine tenths of them seen once. The source material was PBMCs or T cells enriched from blood (not recorded which). The clonotype comes from a man younger than 35 who had recovered from COVID-19. V gene TRBV28 combines with J gene TRBJ2-7; perhaps TRBD2 as D (6 bases). The CDR3 sequence: CASSLLTSNYEQYF. Here the CDR3 DNA reads TGTGCCAGCAGTTTATTGACTAGTAACTACGAGCAGTACTTC.